The next 30 T cell receptor beta chains were all read from a single sample in a study of T cell responses to AZD1222 COVID-19 vaccine. Method: immunoSEQ multiplex PCR; TCRdb's copy keeps in-frame clones and lacks some. The data contain approximately 150,000 clones, roughly 93% of them singletons. Sample: peripheral blood, taken 28 days after the second AZD1222 dose. The source of these receptors is an adult who received the AZD1222 COVID-19 vaccine.

The gene calls are TRBV5-1 and TRBJ2-3; D ambiguous. This CDR3 is 16 amino acids long. The germline gives CDR1 SGHRS, CDR2 YFSETQ. V was shortened by 4 bases and J by 5 bases, with 20 bases between the two germline ends. The CDR3 here is CASSQTGSPQVDTQYF. CDR3 DNA sequence: TGCGCCAGCAGCCAAACCGGGTCCCCGCAGGTAGATACGCAGTATTTT.

This clone turned up a few times. The chain combines TRBV7-8 with TRBJ1-5; D ambiguous. The CDR3 loop spans 14 amino acids. V gave up 7 bases and J gave up 1 base, with 11 bases separating them. The V gene's germline CDR1 is SGHVS and CDR2 FQNEAQ. CDR3 in DNA: TGTGCCAGCACGGATCTAGGGAGCAATCAGCCCCAGCATTTT. This translates into CASTDLGSNQPQHF.

This clone was counted once. V gene TRBV2 combines with J gene TRBJ1-4, with 9 bases fitting TRBD1. V shed 4 bases, J shed 11 bases, and the junction held 5 bases outside the gene matches. CDR1 and CDR2 (germline): SNHLY, FYNNEI. The CDR3 is 13 amino acids. As DNA, the CDR3 is TGTGCCAGCAGTGGGGAGGGACAGGGTAAACTGTTTTTT. Translating it yields CASSGEGQGKLFF.

The chain uses TRBV29-1 and TRBJ1-1; no firm D call. V was trimmed by 4 bases and J by 5 bases, leaving 23 bases between them. The germline gives CDR1 SQVTM, CDR2 ANQGSEA. The CDR3 extends over 16 amino acids. Here the CDR3 DNA reads TGCAGCGTTGGATGGTCAGGCAGTATGAAGGGTACTGAAGCTTTCTTT. Its protein product is CSVGWSGSMKGTEAFF.

The rearrangement joins TRBV5-4 to TRBJ2-3; D may be TRBD2 (6 bases). There are 18 residues in the CDR3. V dropped 0 bases and J dropped 0 bases, with 17 bases sitting between them. Germline V gene sequence: CDR1 SGHNT, CDR2 YYREEE (reference sequence). CDR3 region: CASSLDGSGYSSTDTQYF. Written as DNA, the CDR3 is TGTGCCAGCAGCTTGGATGGTAGCGGATACTCTAGCACAGATACGCAGTATTTT.

This chain uses TRBV30 with TRBJ2-2; D unclear. V lost 0 bases, J lost 2 bases, and 7 bases lay in between. The CDR3 totals 14 residues. Germline V gene data show CDR1 as GTSNPN and CDR2 as SVGIG (reference sequence). This CDR3 is CAWSVMSNTGELFF. The CDR3 DNA reads as TGTGCCTGGAGTGTAATGTCCAACACCGGGGAGCTGTTTTTT.

V gene TRBV5-5 combines with J gene TRBJ1-1; D remains unclear. The CDR3 consists of 14 residues. With 0 bases removed from V and 2 bases from J, the gap between germline ends came to 8 bases. The germline gives CDR1 SGHKS, CDR2 YYEKEE (reference sequence). Here the CDR3 DNA reads TGTGCCAGCAGCTTGGCAGCGGCAAACACTGAAGCTTTCTTT. Amino acids: CASSLAAANTEAFF.

The V gene is TRBV10-3, the J gene TRBJ1-5; D is undetermined. CDR1 and CDR2 from the germline V gene are ENHRY and SYGVKD. Trimming stripped 4 bases from V and 2 bases from J, with 12 bases between. CDR3 length equals 15 residues. The DNA for the CDR3 is TGTGCCATCAGTGCTTGGGGAAATGGCAATCAGCCCCAGCATTTT. This translates into CAISAWGNGNQPQHF.

In DNA, the CDR3 is TGTGCCAGCAGGGGAAGGGGACACTATTCCTACGAGCAGTACTTC. Amino acids: CASRGRGHYSYEQYF. The chain combines TRBV3-1 (or the pseudogene TRBV3-2) with TRBJ2-7; possibly TRBD1 for D (6 bases). The CDR3 extends over 15 amino acids. The germline CDR1 and CDR2 sequences are LGHDT and YNNKEL (reference sequence). V shed 6 bases and J shed 1 base, with 16 bases lying between them.

The CDR3 DNA is TGTGCCAGCAGTTCAGGAGGCCACACTGAAGCTTTCTTT. Translating gives CASSSGGHTEAFF. The chain has TRBV6-5 and TRBJ1-1; no clear D gene. V was clipped by 4 bases and J by 3 bases, with 9 bases between them. The CDR3 length is 13 residues. CDR1 is MNHEY and CDR2 is SVGAGI in the germline V gene.

This clone showed up just a few times. This rearrangement joins TRBV10-1 to TRBJ2-3; 8 positions agree with TRBD2. The V gene end was trimmed by 4 bases and the J gene end by 6 bases; junction bases not matched to a gene: 9. CDR3 length: 15 residues. From germline, CDR1 is WNHNN and CDR2 SYGVQD (reference sequence). This chain's CDR3 is CASSASGRPTDTQYF. CDR3 DNA sequence: TGCGCCAGCAGTGCAAGCGGGAGACCGACGGATACGCAGTATTTT.

The chain is built from TRBV5-1 and TRBJ2-7, with unresolved D. The CDR3 is 12 amino acids. Germline CDR1 and CDR2: SGHRS and YFSETQ. V lost 0 bases, J lost 7 bases, and 8 bases lay in between. The CDR3 sequence: CASSLGRSEQYF. The CDR3 nucleotides read TGCGCCAGCAGCTTGGGAAGGTCGGAGCAGTACTTC.

This rearrangement joins TRBV10-2 to TRBJ1-1; D remains ambiguous. The CDR3 has 13 residues. In germline, CDR1 is WSHSY, CDR2 SAAADI. The V gene lost 8 bases and the J gene lost 3 bases, with 13 bases spanning the gap. CDR3 residues: CASGDQKDTEAFF. CDR3 DNA: TGCGCCAGCGGAGATCAGAAGGACACTGAAGCTTTCTTT.

This chain joins TRBV7-3 and TRBJ2-5; D tentatively fits TRBD1 or TRBD2 (6 bases each). The CDR3 sequence is 14 residues long. CDR1 and CDR2 from the germline V gene are SGHTA and FQGTGA. V lost 1 base and J 5 bases, leaving 11 bases between the germline ends. CDR3 in DNA: TGTGCCAGCAGCTTAAATGGGGGGCACGAGACCCAGTACTTC. Residues: CASSLNGGHETQYF.

This clone was seen a handful of times. V and J are TRBV7-8 and TRBJ2-7; D assignment may be TRBD1 or TRBD2 (5 bases each). Trimming removed 1 base at V and 2 bases at J, with 15 bases between. CDR1 is SGHVS and CDR2 is FQNEAQ in the germline V gene. This CDR3 has 16 residues. The CDR3, as DNA: TGTGCCAGCAGCTTAGGAGGGGCAGGCCAGACCTACGAGCAGTACTTC. It specifies CASSLGGAGQTYEQYF.

The genes are TRBV12-3 or TRBV12-4 and TRBJ2-5; D is unresolved. This CDR3 spans 11 amino acids. V was pared by 3 bases and J by 4 bases, with 3 bases between. CDR3: CASSFTETQYF. The CDR3 nucleotides read TGTGCCAGCAGTTTCACAGAGACCCAGTACTTC.

The chain carries TRBV18 and TRBJ1-3; 8 nucleotides agree with TRBD1. The V gene's germline CDR1 is KGHSH and CDR2 LQKENI. The V gene end was trimmed by 0 bases and the J gene end by 6 bases; junction bases not matched to a gene: 4. This CDR3 has 15 amino acids. CDR3 residues: CASSPPDRVSNTIYF. CDR3 DNA: TGTGCCAGCTCACCACCGGACAGGGTCTCAAACACCATATATTTT.

The chain couples TRBV5-4 to TRBJ2-5, with D possibly matching TRBD1 (6 bases). V lost 4 bases, J lost 9 bases, and 16 bases lay in between. The CDR3 extends over 13 amino acids. CDR1 is SGHNT, CDR2 YYREEE, per germline (reference sequence). CDR3 protein: CASSPTGKGAQYF. CDR3 nucleotides: TGTGCCAGCAGCCCTACAGGGAAAGGGGCCCAGTACTTC.

Concerning this clone itself: The sample carries other DNA sequences with the same CDR3. The rearrangement links TRBV2 to TRBJ1-1; D possibly corresponds to TRBD1 (5 bases). CDR3 size: 13 residues. The V gene lost 4 bases and the J gene lost 4 bases, with 10 bases spanning the gap. Germline CDR1 and CDR2: SNHLY and FYNNEI. The CDR3, as DNA: TGTGCCAGCAGTGCTGGGGCCGGCACTGAAGCTTTCTTT. It yields the protein CASSAGAGTEAFF.

The chain couples TRBV25-1 to TRBJ2-5; weak D call: TRBD1 (5 bases). The V and J ends lost 1 base and 1 base respectively, with 10 bases between them. This CDR3 has 15 amino acids. Per germline, CDR1 MGHDK and CDR2 SYGVNS. This CDR3 reads CASSEFQGIQETQYF. The CDR3 DNA follows: TGTGCCAGCAGTGAATTTCAGGGCATCCAAGAGACCCAGTACTTC.

This chain uses TRBV6-5 with TRBJ2-7; 8 nucleotides align to TRBD2. Germline V gene sequence: CDR1 MNHEY, CDR2 SVGAGI. V trimming: 4 bases; J trimming: 4 bases; junction bases outside the gene matches: 6. This CDR3 has 14 residues. For the CDR3, the DNA is TGTGCCAGCAGTTTCGATAGCGGGAAATACGAGCAGTACTTC. Its protein is CASSFDSGKYEQYF.

The chain employs TRBV5-8 and TRBJ1-2; TRBD1 matches 7 bases. The CDR3 consists of 13 residues. Germline assignment: CDR1 SGHTS and CDR2 YDEGEE. After removal of 4 bases from V and 2 bases from J, the junction contained 2 bases not matched to a gene. The DNA of the CDR3 is TGTGCCAGCAGCCCGGGACAGAACTATGGCTACACCTTC. Protein product: CASSPGQNYGYTF.

The rearrangement uses TRBV7-6 and TRBJ1-2; D possibly corresponds to TRBD1 (6 bases). This CDR3 comprises 14 residues. Trimming stripped 2 bases from V and 8 bases from J, with 15 bases between. The germline V gene has CDR1 SGHVS and CDR2 FNYEAQ. CDR3 sequence: CASSLSGTKKGYTF. CDR3 DNA: TGTGCCAGCAGCTTATCCGGGACAAAGAAAGGCTACACCTTC.

The CDR3 here is CASCRQGPSYEQYF. The CDR3 region has the DNA TGTGCCAGCTGCCGACAGGGCCCCTCCTACGAGCAGTACTTC. The chain combines TRBV6-5 with TRBJ2-7, with TRBD1 matching 7 bases. V dropped 8 bases and J dropped 0; count of bases not matched to a gene: 7. The V gene's germline CDR1 is MNHEY and CDR2 SVGAGI. The CDR3 consists of 14 residues.

In DNA form, the CDR3 reads TGTGCCAGCTCCCCGGGACTCAGTTACAATGAGCAGTTCTTC. This sequence encodes CASSPGLSYNEQFF. The chain recombines TRBV18 with TRBJ2-1; TRBD2 might be the D (6 bases). V lost 6 bases and J 4 bases, leaving 13 bases between the germline ends. The CDR3 is 14 residues long. Germline lookup yields CDR1 KGHSH and CDR2 LQKENI.

This chain connects TRBV16 to TRBJ1-1, with unresolved D. V dropped 4 bases and J dropped 4 bases, with 13 bases sitting between them. CDR3 size: 14 residues. From germline, CDR1 is KGHSY and CDR2 FQNENV. CDR3 sequence reads: CASSPTGEATEAFF. In nucleotides, the CDR3 is TGTGCCAGCAGCCCTACTGGCGAGGCCACTGAAGCTTTCTTT.

With regard to this clone: A junction boundary mismatches the germline segment, possibly from a read error. This chain connects TRBV7-7 to TRBJ2-5; TRBD2 aligns across 8 bases. This CDR3 is 15 amino acids long. CDR1 is SSHAT and CDR2 is FNYEAQ in the germline V gene (reference sequence). CDR3 amino acids: CASSPRTSSGETQYF. The CDR3 nucleotides read TGTGCTAGCAGCCCTCGGACTAGCTCGGGAGAGACCCAGTACTTC.

This clone was picked up one time. This chain links TRBV5-1 with TRBJ2-2; 12 bases map to TRBD2. There are 15 residues in the CDR3. The V segment lost 0 bases and the J segment 6 bases; nucleotides outside the gene matches: 0. The germline V gene has CDR1 SGHRS and CDR2 YFSETQ. This CDR3 is CASSLGTSGAGELFF. The CDR3 DNA reads as TGCGCCAGCAGCTTGGGGACTAGCGGGGCCGGGGAGCTGTTTTTT.

This rearrangement joins TRBV7-9 to TRBJ1-2; D is ambiguous. CDR1 is SEHNR, CDR2 FQNEAQ, per germline (reference sequence). V lost 3 bases, J lost 1 base, and 9 bases lay in between. The CDR3 contains 14 residues. CDR3 in DNA: TGTGCCAGCAGCTTTCCAGAGAATAACTATGGCTACACCTTC. Its translation is CASSFPENNYGYTF.

J is TRBJ1-6 and V is TRBV12-5, with D unclear. V gave up 7 bases and J gave up 0 bases, with 10 bases separating them. This CDR3 has 15 residues. Germline V CDR1 and CDR2: LGHNT, FRNRAP. This CDR3 reads CASALGPSYNSPLHF. DNA of the CDR3: TGTGCTAGTGCCCTGGGCCCCTCCTATAATTCACCCCTCCACTTT.